This T cell receptor (beta chain) was captured in a study of T cells in Graves' hyperthyroidism and ophthalmopathy. Study results and limitations: In the analysis, a 13 V-J model separated ophthalmopathy from stable hyperthyroidism.

Turning to this clonotype: What it recognizes is unknown.

Any patient presenting with uncontrolled infection, other autoimmune disease, pregnancy or lactation was left out. RNA transcripts yielded amplified TCR beta CDR3 regions. First-round RT-PCR targeting the TCR CDR3 was performed with the HTBI primer set. TCRdb ran MiXCR on the multiplex PCR reads and lists one entry per CDR3 protein. The table records about 660,000 distinct CDR3 sequences, 45% of them present only once. In germline, CDR1 is MDHEN, CDR2 SYDVKM. The CDR3 runs to 15 residues. Trimming cost V 5 bases and J 3 bases; bases outside gene matches: 8. The TCR originated in an adult man with Graves' disease, either hyperthyroidism or ophthalmopathy (not recorded which). The specimen sequenced was peripheral blood or thyroid tissue (not recorded which). This chain uses TRBV28 with TRBJ1-2; 8 nucleotides agree with TRBD1. CDR3 protein: CASSLPDRAYYGYTF. CDR3 sequence (DNA): TGTGCCAGCAGTCTGCCGGACAGGGCGTACTATGGCTACACCTTC.